Detailed here is one T cell receptor (beta chain). Its cognate antigen is unknown. The sample originates from a study of siplizumab effects on memory and regulatory T cells. The study's findings and limits: Siplizumab produced a significant drop in alloreactive sequences attributable to unstimulated CD4+ memory cells. Controls had 25% to 30% Treg-derived mappable alloreactive CD4+ clones on average, versus approximately 73% with siplizumab. Memory cells seemed less diverse than naive T cells, which seemed major alloresponse contributors.

CDR1 and CDR2 from the germline V gene are SNHLY and FYNNEI. CDR3 length equals 15 residues. V was clipped by 4 bases and J by 0 bases, with 9 bases between them. Using immunoSEQ multiplex PCR, the repertoire was profiled, and TCRdb retains in-frame clones only, with some absent. The table lists about 100,000 clones, about 91% of them singletons. Sequencing input: CD4+ T cells sorted from blood. This sequence joins TRBV2 and TRBJ1-4; no definite D call. The TCR comes from a human donor in good health. Some clones in this sample may be carry-over from other donors' samples. The CDR3 coding sequence is TGTGCCAGCAGTGTCGCGACTACAACTAATGAAAAACTGTTTTTT. Encoded protein: CASSVATTTNEKLFF. Full variable domain (missing parts from reference TRBV2 and TRBJ1-4): EPEVTQTPSHQVTQMGQEVILRCVPISNHLYFYWYRQILGQKVEFLVSFYNNEISEKSEIFDDQFSVERPDGSNFTLKIRSTKLEDSAMYFCASSVATTTNEKLFFGSGTQLSVL.